Presented here are 18 T cell receptor beta chains from one specimen sequenced in a study of T cell responses to AZD1222 COVID-19 vaccine (dated by TCRdb to 2020 to 2023). The method behind the library was the immunoSEQ multiplex PCR assay. TCRdb holds this immuneACCESS table with in-frame rearrangements only. Some clones are missing; in checked studies, unresolved V genes explain under half, and the rest has no known cause. A total of roughly 200,000 clones appear in this sample, over 80% of them only once. The ten largest clonotypes hold more than 0.85% of the sample. Interpreted using the paper, the time point label stands for: about 28 days (+/-7) after the second vaccine dose. The sample's treatment or condition label is to be understood as: meningococcal conjugate vaccine given as trial control. The source was peripheral blood, collected 28 days after the second dose of the MenACWY control vaccine. Receptors were obtained from an adult who received the MenACWY meningococcal vaccine as a control.

The J gene is TRBJ1-2, the V gene TRBV18; 9 bases are a match to TRBD1. V was clipped by 6 bases and J by 8 bases; unmatched bases: 7. The CDR3 runs to 13 residues. Germline CDR1 is KGHSH and CDR2 is LQKENI. The DNA of the CDR3 is TGTGCCAGCTCGGAACAGGGGGCTCGGGGCTACACCTTC. It yields the protein CASSEQGARGYTF.

The V call is TRBV13, the J call TRBJ2-7; D could derive from TRBD1 or TRBD2 (6 bases each). This CDR3 comprises 12 residues. The germline V and J ends were trimmed by 6 bases and 5 bases, with 11 bases remaining between them. Germline CDR1 PRHDT, CDR2 FYEKMQ (reference sequence). The CDR3 protein is CASRQGGNEQYF. CDR3 DNA: TGTGCCAGCAGACAGGGAGGCAACGAGCAGTACTTC.

The chain recombines TRBV2 with TRBJ1-1; possibly TRBD1 for D (6 bases). With 10 bases removed from V and 2 bases from J, the gap between germline ends came to 17 bases. The CDR3 is 14 amino acids. The germline gives CDR1 SNHLY, CDR2 FYNNEI. CDR3 DNA sequence: TGTGCCAAAAAACTGACAGGACAAAACACTGAAGCTTTCTTT. Its translation is CAKKLTGQNTEAFF.

Of note for this clone: One junction end disagrees with the germline gene, perhaps due to a read error. The rearrangement joins TRBV5-4 to TRBJ1-1; no firm D call. The CDR3 sequence is 16 residues long. Germline assignment: CDR1 SGHNT and CDR2 YYREEE (reference sequence). The CDR3 DNA follows: TGTGCCAGCAGCTTGGTAGGCGGGAACTTGAAGACTGAAGCTTTCTTT. Protein: CASSLVGGNLKTEAFF.

The chain carries TRBV30 and TRBJ2-7, with 9 bases matching TRBD2. Trimming cost V 0 bases and J 2 bases; bases outside gene matches: 5. The CDR3 spans 15 residues. Germline loops: CDR1 GTSNPN, CDR2 SVGIG (reference sequence). CDR3 protein: CAWSVQAGGTYEQYF. The CDR3, as DNA: TGTGCCTGGAGTGTACAAGCGGGGGGTACCTACGAGCAGTACTTC.

The chain combines TRBV2 with TRBJ1-1; D call uncertain. V gave up 7 bases and J gave up 0 bases, with 12 bases separating them. Germline-derived CDR1 and CDR2 are SNHLY and FYNNEI. The CDR3 contains 14 residues. The CDR3 sequence is CASIAGSVNTEAFF. As DNA, the CDR3 is TGTGCCAGCATCGCTGGTAGCGTGAACACTGAAGCTTTCTTT.

This clone was found once. This chain uses TRBV6-5 with TRBJ2-7, with TRBD2 as a possible D gene (5 bases). The V end was cut by 0 bases, the J end by 3 bases, with 15 bases between. Germline V gene data show CDR1 as MNHEY and CDR2 as SVGAGI. The CDR3 consists of 16 residues. The CDR3 sequence: CASSYSISQRGYEQYF. In nucleotides, the CDR3 is TGTGCCAGCAGTTACTCGATTTCTCAACGGGGCTACGAGCAGTACTTC.

The rearrangement joins TRBV2 to TRBJ1-3; D not resolved. Germline V lookup: CDR1 SNHLY, CDR2 FYNNEI. V was shortened by 4 bases and J by 0 bases, with 7 bases between the two germline ends. The CDR3 runs to 14 residues. CDR3: CASSAGSSGNTIYF. CDR3 bases: TGTGCCAGCAGTGCTGGGAGCTCTGGAAACACCATATATTTT.

The chain uses TRBV7-2 and TRBJ2-5, with 7 bases aligning to TRBD2. The germline gives CDR1 SGHTA, CDR2 FQGNSA. This CDR3 spans 16 amino acids. After removal of 3 bases from V and 1 base from J, the junction contained 8 bases not matched to a gene. The CDR3 nucleotides are TGTGCCAGCAGCTTGGGATGGCTAGCGGTCCAAGAGACCCAGTACTTC. Protein: CASSLGWLAVQETQYF.

This chain joins TRBV6-5 and TRBJ1-3; tentative D call: TRBD1 (5 bases). This CDR3 is 14 amino acids long. Germline V gene sequence: CDR1 MNHEY, CDR2 SVGAGI. V was trimmed by 6 bases and J by 0 bases, leaving 9 bases between them. The CDR3 nucleotides are TGTGCCAGCAGAGACAGCTACTCTGGAAACACCATATATTTT. This sequence encodes CASRDSYSGNTIYF.

The chain links TRBV6-5 to TRBJ2-1, with TRBD2 matching over 11 bases. This CDR3 region has 15 residues. Germline V gene lookup returns CDR1 MNHEY and CDR2 SVGAGI. Germline trimming cut 6 bases from V and 4 bases from J; bases unmatched to any gene: 5. The CDR3 nucleotides read TGTGCCAGCAGAGTTACTAGCGGGGGATACAATGAGCAGTTCTTC. This encodes CASRVTSGGYNEQFF.

The chain uses TRBV19 and TRBJ1-1; D is possibly TRBD1 (6 bases). There are 13 residues in the CDR3. In germline, CDR1 is LNHDA, CDR2 SQIVND (reference sequence). With 7 bases removed from V and 4 bases from J, the gap between germline ends came to 13 bases. The CDR3 here is CASILRGGTEAFF. The CDR3 region has the DNA TGTGCCAGTATCCTCAGGGGCGGCACTGAAGCTTTCTTT.

The chain has TRBV19 and TRBJ2-5; perhaps TRBD1 as D (7 bases). CDR1 and CDR2 from the germline V gene are LNHDA and SQIVND (reference sequence). V lost 4 bases and J 1 base, leaving 10 bases between the germline ends. This CDR3 contains 14 residues. Written as DNA, the CDR3 is TGTGCCAGTAGTAGGGGGGACAGCCAAGAGACCCAGTACTTC. Translated, it gives CASSRGDSQETQYF.

V is TRBV3-1 (or the pseudogene TRBV3-2) and J is TRBJ2-2; 8 bases agree with TRBD2. CDR1 and CDR2 (germline): LGHDT, YNNKEL (reference sequence). The CDR3 spans 16 residues. Germline trimming cut 2 bases from V and 2 bases from J; bases unmatched to any gene: 4. The CDR3 nucleotides read TGTGCCAGCAGCCAATGGCGGGGGGTAAACACCGGGGAGCTGTTTTTT. The encoded protein is CASSQWRGVNTGELFF.

This sequence joins TRBV2 and TRBJ1-1; D is perhaps TRBD1 (6 bases). The CDR3 totals 13 residues. Germline loops: CDR1 SNHLY, CDR2 FYNNEI. V shed 4 bases and J shed 4 bases, with 10 bases lying between them. The CDR3 is CASSVGGPTEAFF. The CDR3 coding sequence is TGTGCCAGCAGTGTGGGGGGGCCCACTGAAGCTTTCTTT.

This rearrangement joins TRBV18 to TRBJ2-2; no clear D gene. Deletions cut 5 bases from V and 5 bases from J, with 15 bases between. CDR1 is KGHSH and CDR2 is LQKENI in the germline V gene. CDR3 length: 15 amino acids. The chain's CDR3 is CASSSGLQITGELFF. In DNA, the CDR3 is TGTGCCAGCTCATCGGGTCTCCAGATTACCGGGGAGCTGTTTTTT.

This clone was seen only once. This chain connects TRBV11-2 to TRBJ2-5; the match to TRBD2 covers 7 bases. Trimming took 2 bases from V and 2 from J; bases not matched to a gene: 5. Germline V lookup: CDR1 SGHAT, CDR2 FQNNGV. This CDR3 has 15 amino acids. CDR3 coding DNA: TGTGCCAGCAGCTTATTGGCGGGGGAACAAGAGACCCAGTACTTC. It codes for CASSLLAGEQETQYF.

The rearrangement joins TRBV3-1 (or the pseudogene TRBV3-2) to TRBJ2-2; the D is unclear. The V gene's germline CDR1 is LGHDT and CDR2 YNNKEL (reference sequence). This CDR3 is 14 amino acids long. V was shortened by 1 base and J by 8 bases, with 11 bases between the two germline ends. The CDR3 DNA is TGTGCCAGCAGCCAAGGAACCGTGCGGGGGGAGCTGTTTTTT. It translates to CASSQGTVRGELFF.